The entry below gives a single T cell receptor beta chain sequence along with its context. No antigen is known for it. This sample was included in a study of identifying expanded T cells in peripheral blood. Regarding the study as a whole: Differentially abundant clones: around 1.2 between replicates, about 15 at roughly 13 days, 19 at four. Clone count variance between approximately two-week samples rose with total template count.

With 5 bases removed from V and 12 bases from J, the gap between germline ends came to 11 bases. The CDR3 has 12 residues. Germline V gene lookup returns CDR1 MNHEY and CDR2 SVGAGI. Collection occurred without any documented infections or immune events in donors. Some clones are missing from TCRdb's copy, which holds only in-frame ones; the method was immunoSEQ multiplex PCR. This table holds about 80,000 clones, 88% found once. The chain links TRBV6-5 to TRBJ1-6; D remains ambiguous. Sequences were obtained from blood. This receptor was taken from a person aged 18-69 years in good health. CDR3: CASSQDAEPLHF. The CDR3 DNA reads TGTGCCAGCAGTCAGGACGCCGAACCCCTCCACTTT.